Listed here are 30 T cell receptor beta chains from one sample, sequenced in a study of naive and memory T cell subsets. Two oligonucleotides, mixed equimolar, formed the beta constant-region primer covering TRBC1 and TRBC2. One entry per CDR3 protein, called by TCRdb with MiXCR from the UMI-ligation and nested PCR reads. The sample carries about 85,000 distinct CDR3 sequences, 13% recorded once. Material for sequencing was central memory CD4+ T cells from blood. The receptors were gathered from a human donor in good health.

This clonotype has ten or more counts. The chain is built from TRBV7-2 and TRBJ2-1; no reliable D call. Trimming removed 3 bases at V and 4 bases at J, with 7 bases between. This CDR3 has 13 amino acids. Germline CDR1 is SGHTA and CDR2 is FQGNSA. The CDR3 sequence is CASSLTLYNEQFF. CDR3 coding DNA: TGTGCCAGCAGCTTGACGTTGTACAATGAGCAGTTCTTC. The complete variable domain, with remaining parts taken from reference TRBV7-2 and TRBJ2-1, reads GAGVSQSPSNKVTEKGKDVELRCDPISGHTALYWYRQSLGQGLEFLIYFQGNSAPDKSGLPSDRFSAERTGGSVSTLTIQRTQQEDSAVYLCASSLTLYNEQFFGPGTRLTVL.

This clonotype was detected a few times. The genes are TRBV10-1 and TRBJ2-3; D gene ambiguous. CDR1 and CDR2 from the germline V gene are WNHNN and SYGVQD (reference sequence). Between the trimmed V and J ends, which lost 6 bases and 0 bases, there was a span of 13 bases. The CDR3 length is 15 residues. The CDR3 reads CASREDPTSTDTQYF. The CDR3 DNA is TGCGCCAGCAGAGAGGATCCTACTAGCACAGATACGCAGTATTTT.

In this sample, this clonotype turned up a few times. The J gene is TRBJ2-7, the V gene TRBV5-3, with TRBD1 matching over 8 bases. TRBV5-3 is filed as an ORF, its function uncertain. V lost 7 bases and J lost 4; bases outside the gene matches: 13. The CDR3 is 15 residues long. CDR3 sequence reads: CARDKSQGAPYEQYF. CDR3 DNA sequence: TGTGCCAGAGACAAGTCTCAGGGGGCCCCTTACGAGCAGTACTTC.

This clonotype was observed a handful of times. V gene TRBV27 combines with J gene TRBJ1-2, with a weak D call TRBD1 (5 bases). V lost 3 bases, J lost 4 bases, and 15 bases lay in between. This CDR3 is 15 amino acids long. Per germline, CDR1 MNHEY and CDR2 SMNVEV (reference sequence). The CDR3 sequence: CASSFFGRDSYGYTF. The CDR3 nucleotides read TGTGCCAGCAGTTTCTTTGGCAGGGACTCCTATGGCTACACCTTC.

V and J are TRBV5-1 and TRBJ1-1; 7 bases are shared with TRBD1. CDR1 is SGHRS and CDR2 is YFSETQ in the germline V gene. The CDR3 consists of 15 residues. V shed 4 bases, J shed 2 bases, and the junction held 8 bases outside the gene matches. The CDR3 sequence is CASSPTGQRNTEAFF. CDR3 DNA: TGCGCCAGCAGCCCGACGGGACAGCGAAACACTGAAGCTTTCTTT.

This clonotype occurred a few times. V and J are TRBV10-3 and TRBJ2-3, with D possibly being TRBD2 (6 bases). The germline CDR1 and CDR2 sequences are ENHRY and SYGVKD. This CDR3 region has 15 residues. The V and J ends lost 0 bases and 3 bases respectively, with 10 bases between them. The CDR3 DNA reads as TGTGCCATCAGTGAGTCTCGGGGGAGGACAGATACGCAGTATTTT. It translates to CAISESRGRTDTQYF.

This clonotype has only one observation. The chain links TRBV11-1 to TRBJ1-2; D gene unclear. Trimming pared 5 bases from V and 4 bases from J, leaving 17 bases between. This CDR3 is built from 15 residues. Germline CDR1 SGHAT, CDR2 FQDESV (reference sequence). The CDR3 DNA reads as TGTGCCAGCAGCCACCCCCCTGGGGAGGCCTATGGCTACACCTTC. It specifies CASSHPPGEAYGYTF. Full variable domain (remainder filled in from reference TRBV11-1 and TRBJ1-2): EAEVAQSPRYKITEKSQAVAFWCDPISGHATLYWYRQILGQGPELLVQFQDESVVDDSQLPKDRFSAERLKGVDSTLKIQPAELGDSAMYLCASSHPPGEAYGYTFGSGTRLTVV.

The V call is TRBV10-3, the J call TRBJ1-1; no firm D call. The CDR3 runs 14 residues. The germline CDR1 and CDR2 sequences are ENHRY and SYGVKD. Trimming pared 3 bases from V and 4 bases from J, leaving 12 bases between. The CDR3 bases are TGTGCCATCAGTGATGATGTCCTGAGCACTGAAGCTTTCTTT. Its protein product is CAISDDVLSTEAFF.

This clonotype was seen many times. V and J are TRBV20-1 and TRBJ2-6, with a tentative D call TRBD1 (5 bases). The CDR3 is 14 amino acids. Germline CDR1 and CDR2: DFQATT and SNEGSKA (reference sequence). The V end was cut by 6 bases, the J end by 1 base, with 10 bases between. CDR3 protein: CSAEQGSGANVLTF. DNA for the CDR3: TGCAGTGCAGAGCAGGGTTCTGGGGCCAACGTCCTGACTTTC.

This clonotype was counted many times. The genes are TRBV10-3 and TRBJ2-1; TRBD2 matches 9 bases. This CDR3 is built from 13 residues. The germline V gene encodes CDR1 ENHRY and CDR2 SYGVKD. The junction had 3 bases not matched to a gene; V was cut back by 5 bases and J by 7 bases. This chain's CDR3 is CAISLAGRNEQFF. The CDR3, as DNA: TGTGCCATCAGTCTAGCGGGAAGGAATGAGCAGTTCTTC.

Here the CDR3 DNA reads TGTGCCAGCAGCTTGGGACAGAGAACCTCCGTGTATGGCTACACCTTC. Amino acid sequence: CASSLGQRTSVYGYTF. V gene TRBV5-6 combines with J gene TRBJ1-2; possibly TRBD1 for D (5 bases). Germline lookup yields CDR1 SGHDT and CDR2 YYEEEE. The CDR3 is made up of 16 amino acids. Trimming shortened V by 0 bases and J by 5 bases, and 17 bases separated the two germline ends.

The V gene is TRBV12-3 or TRBV12-4, the J gene TRBJ1-4, with 8 bases that match TRBD1. With V trimmed by 6 bases and J by 3 bases, 3 bases remained unmatched. The CDR3 is 14 residues long. The CDR3 spells CASRRQGSNEKLFF. The CDR3, as DNA: TGTGCCAGCAGGAGACAGGGGTCTAATGAAAAACTGTTTTTT.

This chain joins TRBV2 and TRBJ2-2; tentative D call: TRBD2 (5 bases). The V gene lost 2 bases and the J gene lost 3 bases, with 10 bases spanning the gap. CDR1 is SNHLY and CDR2 is FYNNEI in the germline V gene. The CDR3 has 15 amino acids. The CDR3 DNA is TGTGCCAGCAGTGAAAAGTCGGGGTACACCGGGGAGCTGTTTTTT. This codes for CASSEKSGYTGELFF. The variable domain in full, with the rest retrieved from reference TRBV2 and TRBJ2-2, is EPEVTQTPSHQVTQMGQEVILRCVPISNHLYFYWYRQILGQKVEFLVSFYNNEISEKSEIFDDQFSVERPDGSNFTLKIRSTKLEDSAMYFCASSEKSGYTGELFFGEGSRLTVL.

The chain is built from TRBV9 and TRBJ2-5; D tentatively reads TRBD1 or TRBD2 (5 bases each). This CDR3 has 12 amino acids. V gave up 3 bases and J gave up 5 bases, with 8 bases separating them. The germline gives CDR1 SGDLS, CDR2 YYNGEE. In DNA form, the CDR3 reads TGTGCCAGCAGCGGGGGGTTTGAGACCCAGTACTTC. Translation: CASSGGFETQYF.

The gene calls are TRBV24-1 and TRBJ2-2; D perhaps matches TRBD1 (8 bases). Between the trimmed V and J ends, which lost 5 bases and 4 bases, there was a span of 19 bases. This CDR3 comprises 17 residues. Germline assignment: CDR1 KGHDR and CDR2 SFDVKD. CDR3 in DNA: TGTGCCACCAGTGCCGGCCGGACAGGGAGGGGCACCGGGGAGCTGTTTTTT. Encoded protein: CATSAGRTGRGTGELFF.

This clonotype was picked up a small number of times. The chain has TRBV4-1 and TRBJ2-6, with D unresolved. This CDR3 is 17 amino acids long. V lost 1 base and J lost 0, with 10 bases in between. Germline CDR1 MGHRA, CDR2 YSYEKL. The CDR3 loop is CASSQGMAYSGANVLTF. The CDR3 DNA reads as TGCGCCAGCAGCCAAGGGATGGCCTACTCTGGGGCCAACGTCCTGACTTTC.

This clonotype has just a few counts. J is TRBJ1-1 and V is TRBV7-9, with no clear D. Germline V gives CDR1 SEHNR, CDR2 FQNEAQ (reference sequence). Between the trimmed V and J ends, which lost 5 bases and 8 bases, there was a span of 12 bases. There are 12 residues in the CDR3. CDR3 bases: TGTGCCAGCAGCATCCACGCCGCGGAAGCTTTCTTT. Its protein is CASSIHAAEAFF.

CDR3 residues: CASRREGGNQPQHF. Written as DNA, the CDR3 is TGTGCCAGCAGAAGGGAGGGGGGCAATCAGCCCCAGCATTTT. The gene calls are TRBV2 and TRBJ1-5; weak D call: TRBD1 (6 bases). Trimming took off 6 bases at V and 2 bases at J, with 11 bases between the two ends. CDR1 is SNHLY and CDR2 is FYNNEI in the germline V gene. The CDR3 sequence is 14 residues long.

This clonotype was seen a few times. V gene TRBV5-6 combines with J gene TRBJ2-6; a weak D match, TRBD1 (5 bases). The V end lost 2 bases, the J end lost 0 bases, and 9 bases lay between the germline ends. Germline CDR1 is SGHDT and CDR2 is YYEEEE. The length of the CDR3 is 16 residues. This CDR3 is CASSLQVSSGANVLTF. In DNA form, the CDR3 reads TGTGCCAGCAGCTTACAGGTTAGCTCTGGGGCCAACGTCCTGACTTTC.

This clonotype was picked up a small number of times. J is TRBJ2-3 and V is TRBV3-1; 12 bases are shared with TRBD2. The V gene's germline CDR1 is LGHDT and CDR2 YNNKEL (reference sequence). J gave up 0 bases and V 5 bases, and 6 bases lay outside the gene matches. The CDR3 is 17 residues long. The CDR3 bases are TGTGCCAGCAGCGCCGGGACTAGCGGGCCTAGCACAGATACGCAGTATTTT. This codes for CASSAGTSGPSTDTQYF.

This clonotype has ten or more counts. This chain joins TRBV5-4 and TRBJ2-5; D gene uncertain. In germline, CDR1 is SGHNT, CDR2 YYREEE (reference sequence). The CDR3 is 13 amino acids. Trimming removed 3 bases at V and 0 bases at J, with 6 bases between. The CDR3: CASSSFDQETQYF. DNA for the CDR3: TGTGCCAGCAGCTCCTTCGACCAAGAGACCCAGTACTTC. Full variable domain (remainder filled in from reference TRBV5-4 and TRBJ2-5): ETGVTQSPTHLIKTRGQQVTLRCSSQSGHNTVSWYQQALGQGPQFIFQYYREEENGRGNFPPRFSGLQFPNYSSELNVNALELDDSALYLCASSSFDQETQYFGPGTRLLVL.

V gene TRBV5-1 combines with J gene TRBJ2-7; D perhaps matches TRBD2 (6 bases). The CDR3 spans 14 residues. The V end was cut by 9 bases, the J end by 0 bases, with 16 bases between. The germline gives CDR1 SGHRS, CDR2 YFSETQ. CDR3 region: CATNRDGGSYEQYF. CDR3 nucleotides: TGCGCCACCAACCGGGACGGGGGCTCCTACGAGCAGTACTTC. The full variable domain, with the rest looked up from reference TRBV5-1 and TRBJ2-7, is KAGVTQTPRYLIKTRGQQVTLSCSPISGHRSVSWYQQTPGQGLQFLFEYFSETQRNKGNFPGRFSGRQFSNSRSEMNVSTLELGDSALYLCATNRDGGSYEQYFGPGTRLTVT.

J is TRBJ2-3 and V is TRBV18, with 9 positions matching TRBD2. Germline V gene data show CDR1 as KGHSH and CDR2 as LQKENI. The V segment lost 3 bases and the J segment 0 bases; nucleotides outside the gene matches: 4. The CDR3 is 16 amino acids. The CDR3 region has the DNA TGTGCCAGCTCACCTAAGACTAGCGGAAGCACAGATACGCAGTATTTT. This codes for CASSPKTSGSTDTQYF.

V is TRBV12-3 or TRBV12-4 and J is TRBJ2-7; tentatively, D is TRBD1 (5 bases). This CDR3 contains 15 residues. Trimming removed 1 base at V and 2 bases at J, with 12 bases between. CDR3 nucleotides: TGTGCCAGCAGTTTAGGACAGCAAGAAGCCTACGAGCAGTACTTC. Amino acids: CASSLGQQEAYEQYF.

V and J are TRBV5-1 and TRBJ1-1; D is undetermined. Germline V gene data show CDR1 as SGHRS and CDR2 as YFSETQ. V lost 6 bases and J 2 bases, leaving 14 bases between the germline ends. This CDR3 has 14 amino acids. The CDR3 loop reads CASKVGPGNTEAFF. The DNA for the CDR3 is TGCGCCAGCAAAGTAGGGCCGGGTAACACTGAAGCTTTCTTT.

In this sample, this clonotype turned up many times. This chain links TRBV12-3 or TRBV12-4 with TRBJ2-7; 13 bases agree with TRBD2. J was trimmed by 6 bases and V by 5 bases; bases with no gene match: 7. The CDR3 loop spans 15 amino acids. In DNA form, the CDR3 reads TGTGCCAGCAGTCTACTAGCGGGAGGGCCCCGCGAGCAGTACTTC. Encoded protein: CASSLLAGGPREQYF.

This chain connects TRBV20-1 to TRBJ2-7, with D tentatively TRBD2 (7 bases). The germline gives CDR1 DFQATT, CDR2 SNEGSKA (reference sequence). This CDR3 contains 14 residues. The V and J ends lost 4 bases and 0 bases respectively, with 13 bases between them. The CDR3 nucleotides read TGCAGTGCTACCGAGGGGGGGAACTCCTACGAGCAGTACTTC. This encodes CSATEGGNSYEQYF.

In its sample, this clonotype was seen a few times. V and J are TRBV20-1 and TRBJ1-6, with a possible D match to TRBD1 (6 bases). The germline V and J ends were trimmed by 5 bases and 10 bases, with 15 bases remaining between them. This CDR3 contains 13 residues. Germline CDR1 DFQATT, CDR2 SNEGSKA (reference sequence). The CDR3 loop reads CSAPEGGNSPLHF. The CDR3 coding sequence is TGCAGTGCTCCCGAGGGGGGTAACTCACCCCTCCACTTT.

The chain combines TRBV12-3 or TRBV12-4 with TRBJ2-7, with a tentative D call TRBD1 (6 bases). CDR3 length: 15 amino acids. Between the trimmed V and J ends, which lost 6 bases and 0 bases, there was a span of 15 bases. The CDR3 reads CASRPGTLSSYEQYF. As DNA, the CDR3 is TGTGCCAGCAGACCCGGGACACTTAGCTCCTACGAGCAGTACTTC.

The CDR3: CASSYEGLSYEQYF. Here the CDR3 DNA reads TGTGCCAGCAGCTACGAGGGGCTCTCCTACGAGCAGTACTTC. The chain joins TRBV11-2 to TRBJ2-7; D may correspond to TRBD1 or TRBD2 (5 bases each). The CDR3 is 14 residues long. Trimming removed 4 bases from V and 0 bases from J, with 10 bases in between. From germline, CDR1 is SGHAT and CDR2 FQNNGV.